These 7 T cell receptor beta chains were sequenced from one sample in a study of neurological immune-mediated disorders. From the 5' RACE reads, TCRdb called clonotypes with MiXCR, one entry per CDR3 protein. In the table there are tens of thousands of distinct CDR3 sequences, around 3.3% of which are singletons. Sequencing was done on a sample of PBMCs. These receptors were collected from a man aged 35 to 55 with multiple sclerosis.

This clonotype appeared many times. The chain is built from TRBV2 and TRBJ1-1; 12 bases line up with TRBD1. The CDR3 is 17 residues long. Per germline, CDR1 SNHLY and CDR2 FYNNEI. J was trimmed by 5 bases and V by 6 bases; bases with no gene match: 13. The CDR3 region has the DNA TGTGCCAGCAGGGACTCCGGGACAGGGGGCGCGGGTACTGAAGCTTTCTTT. It is translated as CASRDSGTGGAGTEAFF. Variable domain in full (rest from reference TRBV2 and TRBJ1-1): EPEVTQTPSHQVTQMGQEVILRCVPISNHLYFYWYRQILGQKVEFLVSFYNNEISEKSEIFDDQFSVERPDGSNFTLKIRSTKLEDSAMYFCASRDSGTGGAGTEAFFGQGTRLTVV.

Many counts were recorded for this clonotype. V is TRBV20-1 and J is TRBJ2-3, with D hard to call. This CDR3 comprises 11 residues. Germline V gene data show CDR1 as DFQATT and CDR2 as SNEGSKA (reference sequence). The CDR3 region has the DNA TGCAGCACCCCCCGGGCAGATACGCAGTATTTT. Residues: CSTPRADTQYF.

In this sample, this clonotype turned up many times. The V call is TRBV6-5, the J call TRBJ2-4; TRBD2 agrees at 11 bases. Germline loops: CDR1 MNHEY, CDR2 SVGAGI. The V gene end was trimmed by 0 bases and the J gene end by 0 bases; junction bases not matched to a gene: 10. This CDR3 has 20 amino acids. CDR3 loop: CASSYSAPGLAVLAKNIQYF. For the CDR3, the DNA is TGTGCCAGCAGTTACTCGGCCCCGGGACTAGCGGTCCTAGCCAAAAACATTCAGTACTTC.

This clonotype was counted many times. The DNA for the CDR3 is TGTGCCAGCAGCCTCCATAGCAATCAGCCCCAGCATTTT. It encodes CASSLHSNQPQHF. The J gene is TRBJ1-5, the V gene TRBV14, with D uncertain. V was shortened by 4 bases and J by 0 bases, with 4 bases between the two germline ends. The CDR3 is made up of 13 amino acids. Germline values: CDR1 SGHDN, CDR2 FVKESK.

At least ten counts were recorded for this clonotype. V and J are TRBV20-1 and TRBJ1-5; TRBD1 aligns across 11 bases. The junction had 13 bases not matched to a gene; V was cut back by 6 bases and J by 0 bases. The CDR3 loop spans 18 amino acids. CDR1 and CDR2 from the germline V gene are DFQATT and SNEGSKA (reference sequence). CDR3 sequence reads: CSAATGTGGIYSNQPQHF. CDR3 DNA sequence: TGCAGTGCCGCTACCGGGACAGGGGGGATTTATAGCAATCAGCCCCAGCATTTT.

This clonotype was found many times. The CDR3 sequence: CASSWGSSGEQYF. The CDR3 DNA reads TGCGCCAGCAGCTGGGGGTCTAGCGGCGAGCAGTACTTC. The chain joins TRBV5-1 to TRBJ2-7, with 7 nucleotides matching TRBD2. The CDR3 is 13 amino acids. From germline, CDR1 is SGHRS and CDR2 YFSETQ. Unmatched junction bases numbered 6, after V lost 3 bases and J lost 6 bases.

This clonotype was picked up many times. The chain links TRBV7-8 to TRBJ1-2, with TRBD1 identical over 9 bases. Germline V lookup: CDR1 SGHVS, CDR2 FQNEAQ. The CDR3 loop spans 15 amino acids. Losses at the gene ends were 5 bases for V and 8 bases for J; bases not matched to a gene: 12. The CDR3 coding sequence is TGTGCCAGCAGCGACAGGGACAGGGCGAGGGGCGGCTACACCTTC. Amino acid sequence: CASSDRDRARGGYTF. The full variable domain, its missing parts supplied by reference TRBV7-8 and TRBJ1-2, is GAGVSQSPRYKVAKRGQDVALRCDPISGHVSLFWYQQALGQGPEFLTYFQNEAQLDKSGLPSDRFFAERPEGSVSTLKIQRTQQEDSAVYLCASSDRDRARGGYTFGSGTRLTVV.